A selection of T cell receptor beta chains follows, all from one sample in a study of blood T cell repertoires in COVID-19. Sequencing was performed with immunoSEQ multiplex PCR; in TCRdb, only in-frame clones are kept and a portion is missing. This table has some 340,000 clones, 85% appearing once. Sequencing input: peripheral blood. The source of these receptors is a woman aged 18-29 years with acute or convalescent COVID-19. Each CDR3 is given with its conserved first and last residue. A D gene is named only where the DNA matches it firmly. Size is stated for part of the rows, as once, few or many counts, or as a class when the clone is expanded.

j_call: TRBJ1-6; clone_size: once; v_call: TRBV19; d_call: .; cdr3_aa: CASMNRDTYNSPLHF; cdr3_nt: TGTGCCAGTATGAACCGGGACACCTATAATTCACCCCTCCACTTT
j_call: TRBJ2-3; clone_size: .; v_call: TRBV7-2; d_call: TRBD2; cdr3_aa: CASASGTSRTDTQYF; cdr3_nt: TGTGCCAGCGCGTCCGGGACTAGCCGAACAGATACGCAGTATTTT
j_call: TRBJ2-5; clone_size: .; v_call: TRBV5-6; d_call: .; cdr3_aa: CASSLYALHGGETQYF; cdr3_nt: TGTGCCAGCAGCTTATACGCGCTGCATGGGGGGGAGACCCAGTACTTC
j_call: TRBJ1-1; clone_size: .; v_call: TRBV28; d_call: TRBD1; cdr3_aa: CASSPSDRENTEAFF; cdr3_nt: TGTGCCAGCAGTCCCTCGGACAGGGAGAACACTGAAGCTTTCTTT
j_call: TRBJ2-2; clone_size: .; v_call: TRBV27; d_call: .; cdr3_aa: CASSLWGQGNTGELFF; cdr3_nt: TGTGCCAGCAGTTTATGGGGGCAGGGAAACACCGGGGAGCTGTTTTTT
j_call: TRBJ1-2; clone_size: .; v_call: TRBV2; d_call: TRBD1; cdr3_aa: CASSPSGTGGGYGYTF; cdr3_nt: TGTGCCAGCAGTCCCTCCGGGACAGGGGGCGGCTATGGCTACACCTTC
j_call: TRBJ1-3; clone_size: .; v_call: TRBV3-1/TRBV3-2; d_call: TRBD1; cdr3_aa: CASSQGGDRGNTIYF; cdr3_nt: TGTGCCAGCAGCCAAGGGGGGGACAGGGGTAACACCATATATTTT
j_call: TRBJ1-5; clone_size: .; v_call: TRBV15; d_call: .; cdr3_aa: CATSRDGGGGGQPQHF; cdr3_nt: TGTGCCACCAGCAGAGATGGAGGGGGAGGGGGTCAGCCCCAGCATTTT
j_call: TRBJ2-3; clone_size: .; v_call: TRBV2; d_call: TRBD2; cdr3_aa: CASSGLAGHTDTQYF; cdr3_nt: TGTGCCAGCAGCGGACTAGCGGGGCACACAGATACGCAGTATTTT
j_call: TRBJ2-7; clone_size: .; v_call: TRBV19; d_call: TRBD2; cdr3_aa: CATSSGTSLFYEQYF; cdr3_nt: TGTGCCACCAGCTCCGGGACTAGCTTATTCTACGAGCAGTACTTC
j_call: TRBJ2-1; clone_size: .; v_call: TRBV4-1; d_call: TRBD2; cdr3_aa: CASSLEAGVSYNEQFF; cdr3_nt: TGCGCCAGCAGCCTAGAAGCGGGAGTGAGCTACAATGAGCAGTTCTTC
j_call: TRBJ2-1; clone_size: .; v_call: TRBV28; d_call: .; cdr3_aa: CASTPRGTSYNEQFF; cdr3_nt: TGTGCCAGCACCCCCCGGGGGACGTCCTACAATGAGCAGTTCTTC
j_call: TRBJ2-7; clone_size: few; v_call: TRBV6-5; d_call: .; cdr3_aa: CASRKDSISYEQYF; cdr3_nt: TGTGCCAGCAGAAAGGACTCTATCTCCTACGAGCAGTACTTC
j_call: TRBJ1-2; clone_size: few; v_call: TRBV6-1; d_call: .; cdr3_aa: CASSEDFSVGETF; cdr3_nt: TGTGCCAGCAGTGAAGATTTTTCGGTAGGGGAAACCTTC
j_call: TRBJ1-1; clone_size: .; v_call: TRBV6-5; d_call: .; cdr3_aa: CASSILQGAEAFF; cdr3_nt: TGTGCCAGCAGTATACTACAGGGAGCTGAAGCTTTCTTT
j_call: TRBJ1-5; clone_size: .; v_call: TRBV5-1; d_call: .; cdr3_aa: CASSPDSRWDQPQHF; cdr3_nt: TGCGCCAGCAGCCCGGACAGCCGATGGGATCAGCCCCAGCATTTT
j_call: TRBJ1-6; clone_size: .; v_call: TRBV2; d_call: TRBD1; cdr3_aa: CASKGTVNSPLHF; cdr3_nt: TGTGCCAGCAAGGGGACAGTTAATTCACCCCTCCACTTT
j_call: TRBJ2-7; clone_size: .; v_call: TRBV10-1; d_call: .; cdr3_aa: CASSPDLGGYEQYF; cdr3_nt: TGCGCCAGCAGTCCGGACTTGGGGGGCTACGAGCAGTACTTC
j_call: TRBJ2-3; clone_size: .; v_call: TRBV5-1; d_call: .; cdr3_aa: CASSLSMSISTDTQYF; cdr3_nt: TGCGCCAGCAGCTTGAGCATGTCTATCAGCACAGATACGCAGTATTTT
j_call: TRBJ2-7; clone_size: few; v_call: TRBV5-1; d_call: TRBD1; cdr3_aa: CASSLSGQGLEQYF; cdr3_nt: TGCGCCAGCAGCTTGAGCGGACAGGGCCTAGAGCAGTACTTC
j_call: TRBJ1-1; clone_size: .; v_call: TRBV28; d_call: .; cdr3_aa: CASSFPFQGAFF; cdr3_nt: TGTGCCAGCAGTTTTCCCTTCCAGGGGGCTTTCTTT
j_call: TRBJ2-7; clone_size: .; v_call: TRBV5-4; d_call: .; cdr3_aa: CASSLIGSGDEQYF; cdr3_nt: TGTGCCAGCAGCTTGATAGGGTCCGGGGACGAGCAGTACTTC
j_call: TRBJ1-1; clone_size: .; v_call: TRBV6-5; d_call: .; cdr3_aa: CASSSLDRRNTEAFF; cdr3_nt: TGTGCCAGCAGTTCTCTTGACAGGCGTAACACTGAAGCTTTCTTT
j_call: TRBJ1-4; clone_size: .; v_call: TRBV19; d_call: TRBD1; cdr3_aa: CASTEPGDREKLFF; cdr3_nt: TGTGCCAGTACCGAACCAGGGGACAGGGAAAAACTGTTTTTT
j_call: TRBJ1-2; clone_size: .; v_call: TRBV4-1; d_call: .; cdr3_aa: CASSQGRSPFGSYGYTF; cdr3_nt: TGCGCCAGCAGCCAAGGCAGGTCCCCCTTTGGATCCTATGGCTACACCTTC
j_call: TRBJ1-1; clone_size: .; v_call: TRBV11-2; d_call: .; cdr3_aa: CASSWDYNTEAFF; cdr3_nt: TGTGCCAGCAGCTGGGACTATAACACTGAAGCTTTCTTT
j_call: TRBJ1-1; clone_size: .; v_call: TRBV5-6; d_call: TRBD1; cdr3_aa: CASSIMDRPSRNTEAFF; cdr3_nt: TGTGCCAGCAGTATTATGGACAGGCCGAGTAGAAACACTGAAGCTTTCTTT
j_call: TRBJ2-1; clone_size: .; v_call: TRBV19; d_call: .; cdr3_aa: CASSSGPSSYNEQFF; cdr3_nt: TGTGCCAGTAGCTCAGGTCCCAGCTCCTACAATGAGCAGTTCTTC
j_call: TRBJ1-2; clone_size: .; v_call: TRBV19; d_call: .; cdr3_aa: CASSIESRANYGYTF; cdr3_nt: TGTGCCAGTAGTATAGAGTCCAGGGCTAACTATGGCTACACCTTC
j_call: TRBJ1-1; clone_size: few; v_call: TRBV27; d_call: .; cdr3_aa: CASSSREKDTEAFF; cdr3_nt: TGTGCCAGCAGTTCCAGGGAAAAGGACACTGAAGCTTTCTTT
j_call: TRBJ2-7; clone_size: .; v_call: TRBV5-1; d_call: .; cdr3_aa: CASSLADGGGYEQYF; cdr3_nt: TGCGCCAGCAGCTTGGCCGATGGAGGCGGGTACGAGCAGTACTTC